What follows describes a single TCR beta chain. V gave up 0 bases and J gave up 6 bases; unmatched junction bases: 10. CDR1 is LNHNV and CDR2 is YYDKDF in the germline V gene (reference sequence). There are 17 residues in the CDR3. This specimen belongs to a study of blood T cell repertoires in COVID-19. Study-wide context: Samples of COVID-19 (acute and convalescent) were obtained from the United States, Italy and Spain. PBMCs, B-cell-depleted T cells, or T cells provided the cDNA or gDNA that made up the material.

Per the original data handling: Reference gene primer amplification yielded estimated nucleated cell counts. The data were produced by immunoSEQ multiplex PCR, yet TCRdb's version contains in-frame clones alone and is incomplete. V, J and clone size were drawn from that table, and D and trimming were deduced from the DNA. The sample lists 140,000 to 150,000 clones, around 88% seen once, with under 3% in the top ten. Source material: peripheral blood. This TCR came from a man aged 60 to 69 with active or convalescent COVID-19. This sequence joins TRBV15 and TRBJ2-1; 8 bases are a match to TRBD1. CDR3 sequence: CATSRDLGQGAINEQFF. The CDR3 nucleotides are TGTGCCACCAGCAGAGATCTCGGCCAGGGGGCTATCAATGAGCAGTTCTTC.